This is a list of T cell receptor beta chains from one sample in a study of T cell responses to AZD1222 COVID-19 vaccine. The data were produced by immunoSEQ multiplex PCR, yet TCRdb's version contains in-frame clones alone and is incomplete. The sample lists about 48,000 clones, about nine tenths occurring once. Here the sequenced sample was peripheral blood, taken 28 days after the second AZD1222 dose. Source of these receptors: an adult who received the AZD1222 COVID-19 vaccine. Each CDR3 is given with its conserved first and last residue. A D gene is named only where the DNA matches it firmly. Size is stated for part of the rows, as once, few or many counts, or as a class when the clone is expanded.

size: NA; V: TRBV24-1; J: TRBJ1-2; D: TRBD1; DNA: TGTGCCACCAGTGCCGCTCCTCAGGGGGCGGGTGGCTACACCTTC; CDR3: CATSAAPQGAGGYTF
size: few; V: TRBV14; J: TRBJ1-6; D: NA; DNA: TGTGCCAGCAGCTTATTGAATTCACCCCTCCACTTT; CDR3: CASSLLNSPLHF
size: NA; V: TRBV7-6; J: TRBJ2-3; D: TRBD1; DNA: TGTGCCAGCAAGATCGGACAGGGGGCGAGGAGCACAGATACGCAGTATTTT; CDR3: CASKIGQGARSTDTQYF
size: NA; V: TRBV29-1; J: TRBJ2-3; D: NA; DNA: TGCAGCGTTCCCCCAGGAGGCACAGATACGCAGTATTTT; CDR3: CSVPPGGTDTQYF
size: NA; V: TRBV7-9; J: TRBJ2-1; D: NA; DNA: TGTGCCAGCTCGGGGCGAGGAAGCAACCTAGGGGAGCAGTTCTTC; CDR3: CASSGRGSNLGEQFF
size: NA; V: TRBV28; J: TRBJ2-3; D: NA; DNA: TGTGCCAGCAGTGCGACTTATACGCAGTATTTT; CDR3: CASSATYTQYF
size: few; V: TRBV21-1; J: TRBJ2-2; D: NA; DNA: TGTGCCAGACACCATCACACCGGGGAGCTGTTTTTT; CDR3: CARHHHTGELFF
size: NA; V: TRBV28; J: TRBJ2-7; D: NA; DNA: TGTGCCAGCAGTTTATCACACAGGGCTTACTACGAGCAGTACTTC; CDR3: CASSLSHRAYYEQYF
size: few; V: TRBV7-2; J: TRBJ2-7; D: TRBD2; DNA: TGTGCCAGCAGCCCTAGCGGGGCCCATTACGAGCAGTACTTC; CDR3: CASSPSGAHYEQYF
size: NA; V: TRBV6-5; J: TRBJ2-7; D: NA; DNA: TGTGCCAGCAGTTACTCCGGGCCAGACGAGCAGTACTTC; CDR3: CASSYSGPDEQYF
size: NA; V: TRBV19; J: TRBJ2-7; D: NA; DNA: TGTGCCAGTAGTAGCGGGAAGGGCTACGAGCAGTACTTC; CDR3: CASSSGKGYEQYF
size: NA; V: TRBV11-2; J: TRBJ2-3; D: TRBD1; DNA: TGTGCCAGCAGCTTAGTACAGGGGGCGGAATCTAGCACAGATACGCAGTATTTT; CDR3: CASSLVQGAESSTDTQYF
size: NA; V: TRBV11-2; J: TRBJ2-7; D: TRBD2; DNA: TGTGCCAGCACCCCTCAAAGAACTAGCGGCGAGCAGTACTTC; CDR3: CASTPQRTSGEQYF
size: NA; V: TRBV7-2; J: TRBJ1-2; D: NA; DNA: TGTGCCAGCAGCTTAATTCCCGGACAGACCTATGGCTACACCTTC; CDR3: CASSLIPGQTYGYTF
size: NA; V: TRBV10-1; J: TRBJ2-4; D: NA; DNA: TGCGCCAGCAGTGGGGGCGGAAAAAACATTCAGTACTTC; CDR3: CASSGGGKNIQYF
size: NA; V: TRBV27; J: TRBJ1-1; D: TRBD1; DNA: TGTGCCAGCAGCAGGGACAGTGAAGCTTTCTTT; CDR3: CASSRDSEAFF
size: few; V: TRBV21-1; J: TRBJ1-5; D: NA; DNA: TGTGCCAGCACCTCAGACAGGGCTAATCAGCCCCAGCATTTT; CDR3: CASTSDRANQPQHF
size: NA; V: TRBV5-4; J: TRBJ2-7; D: NA; DNA: TGTGCCAGCAGCTTCAGGACAACGAGCTCCTACGAGCAGTACTTC; CDR3: CASSFRTTSSYEQYF
size: NA; V: TRBV4-3; J: TRBJ1-2; D: NA; DNA: TGCGCCAGCAGCCAGAGGGGTGGCTATGGCTACACCTTC; CDR3: CASSQRGGYGYTF
size: NA; V: TRBV3-1/TRBV3-2; J: TRBJ2-5; D: NA; DNA: TGTGCCAGCAGCCAAGGATCCGGGTTCGAGACCCAGTACTTC; CDR3: CASSQGSGFETQYF
size: few; V: TRBV2; J: TRBJ1-3; D: NA; DNA: TGTGCCAGCCGCTTGGGGCAGGTTTCTTCTGGAAACACCATATATTTT; CDR3: CASRLGQVSSGNTIYF
size: NA; V: TRBV7-3; J: TRBJ1-5; D: TRBD1; DNA: TGTGCCAGCAGCCGTACAGGGGGCGTCAATCAGCCCCAGCATTTT; CDR3: CASSRTGGVNQPQHF
size: NA; V: TRBV2; J: TRBJ1-2; D: NA; DNA: TGTGCCAGCAGTGAAGACGAGGGGATTAACTATGGCTACACCTTC; CDR3: CASSEDEGINYGYTF
size: NA; V: TRBV9; J: TRBJ2-3; D: TRBD1; DNA: TGTGCCAGCAGCGTAGCTCCCCAGGGGGTCCGCACAGATACGCAGTATTTT; CDR3: CASSVAPQGVRTDTQYF
size: NA; V: TRBV5-5; J: TRBJ1-5; D: TRBD1; DNA: TGTGCCAGCAGCTTGTACAGGGGGGAAAATCAGCCCCAGCATTTT; CDR3: CASSLYRGENQPQHF
size: NA; V: TRBV7-9; J: TRBJ1-2; D: TRBD1; DNA: TGTGCCAGCAGCTTTGGGACAGGGGGCACGAGCTACACCTTC; CDR3: CASSFGTGGTSYTF
size: NA; V: TRBV5-4; J: TRBJ2-4; D: TRBD2; DNA: TGTGCCAGCAGCTCCGCTAGCGGGGAAGAGAGGAACATTCAGTACTTC; CDR3: CASSSASGEERNIQYF
size: NA; V: TRBV5-1; J: TRBJ2-1; D: NA; DNA: TGCGCCAGCAGCATCGGCCGAGGGCCCCCAAATGAGCAGTTCTTC; CDR3: CASSIGRGPPNEQFF
size: NA; V: TRBV2; J: TRBJ2-7; D: NA; DNA: TGTGCCAGCAGTTTCGGACCCTACGAGCAGTACTTC; CDR3: CASSFGPYEQYF
size: NA; V: TRBV5-5; J: TRBJ1-4; D: NA; DNA: TGTGCCAGCAGCTTTATAAGAGAAAAACTGTTTTTT; CDR3: CASSFIREKLFF
size: NA; V: TRBV9; J: TRBJ2-1; D: NA; DNA: TGTGCCAGCAGCGTAGCCCAGAATGAGCAGTTCTTC; CDR3: CASSVAQNEQFF
size: NA; V: TRBV4-1; J: TRBJ1-1; D: TRBD1; DNA: TGCGCCAGCAGAGACTTGACAGGGGGGTGGAACACTGAAGCTTTCTTT; CDR3: CASRDLTGGWNTEAFF
size: NA; V: TRBV6-5; J: TRBJ2-2; D: NA; DNA: TGTGCCAGCAGTTACTTTCGTGGGTACACCGGGGAGCTGTTTTTT; CDR3: CASSYFRGYTGELFF
size: once; V: TRBV7-2; J: TRBJ2-2; D: TRBD2; DNA: TGTGCCAGCAGCATACAACTAGCGCGGAACACCGGGGAGCTGTTTTTT; CDR3: CASSIQLARNTGELFF
size: NA; V: TRBV7-3; J: TRBJ2-3; D: TRBD2; DNA: TGTGCCAGCAGCTCCCTTCCGGGGGGGACAGATACGCAGTATTTT; CDR3: CASSSLPGGTDTQYF
size: NA; V: TRBV5-1; J: TRBJ1-1; D: NA; DNA: TGCGCCAGCAGCTTGGGAGTATCGGGATGGGCTTTCTTT; CDR3: CASSLGVSGWAFF
size: NA; V: TRBV10-3; J: TRBJ2-5; D: TRBD2; DNA: TGTGCCATCAGGAGGGGGACTAGCGGGAGTGGTGAGGAAGAGACCCAGTACTTC; CDR3: CAIRRGTSGSGEEETQYF
size: NA; V: TRBV5-4; J: TRBJ2-2; D: NA; DNA: TGTGCCAGCAGCTCGAAAAACAGGGCAAGGAACACCGGGGAGCTGTTTTTT; CDR3: CASSSKNRARNTGELFF
size: NA; V: TRBV9; J: TRBJ2-1; D: TRBD2; DNA: TGTGCCAGCAGCCCCTCGGTCGGGAGGATCAATGAGCAGTTCTTC; CDR3: CASSPSVGRINEQFF
size: NA; V: TRBV3-1/TRBV3-2; J: TRBJ2-7; D: NA; DNA: TGTGCCAGCAGCCGGACAGCCTACGAGCAGTACTTC; CDR3: CASSRTAYEQYF
size: NA; V: TRBV4-2; J: TRBJ2-7; D: TRBD1; DNA: TGTGCCAGCAGCCAAGAACAGGGGGCTCTAACCTACGAGCAGTACTTC; CDR3: CASSQEQGALTYEQYF
size: NA; V: TRBV27; J: TRBJ1-2; D: NA; DNA: TGTGCCAGCAGTCTCCGTGGGGGAACGGGCGGCTACACCTTC; CDR3: CASSLRGGTGGYTF
size: NA; V: TRBV11-2; J: TRBJ2-7; D: TRBD1; DNA: TGTGCCAGCAGCTCCGGGACAGCTTACGAGCAGTACTTC; CDR3: CASSSGTAYEQYF
size: NA; V: TRBV24-1; J: TRBJ2-2; D: NA; DNA: TGTGCCACCAGTGATTCATGGACGGGGAACACCGGGGAGCTGTTTTTT; CDR3: CATSDSWTGNTGELFF
size: NA; V: TRBV27; J: TRBJ1-2; D: NA; DNA: TGTGCCAGCGGATCTGACATGGTAAATGGCTACACCTTC; CDR3: CASGSDMVNGYTF
size: NA; V: TRBV9; J: TRBJ2-7; D: TRBD1; DNA: TGTGCCAGCAGCATTGCCGGGACAGGGCAATACGAGCAGTACTTC; CDR3: CASSIAGTGQYEQYF
size: NA; V: TRBV5-6; J: TRBJ2-2; D: NA; DNA: TGTGCCAGCAGCTTACGCAAGCTGAACACCGGGGAGCTGTTTTTT; CDR3: CASSLRKLNTGELFF
size: NA; V: TRBV10-1; J: TRBJ1-1; D: TRBD1; DNA: TGCGCCAGCAGTGATAGGACAGGGAGAACTGAAGCTTTCTTT; CDR3: CASSDRTGRTEAFF
size: NA; V: TRBV5-1; J: TRBJ2-5; D: NA; DNA: TGCGCCAGCAGCATGGCTAGCAACGGAGAGACCCAGTACTTC; CDR3: CASSMASNGETQYF
size: NA; V: TRBV28; J: TRBJ1-1; D: NA; DNA: TGTGCCAGCAGTAGCGCGGGGGTTTTAAACACTGAAGCTTTCTTT; CDR3: CASSSAGVLNTEAFF
size: once; V: TRBV7-9; J: TRBJ1-3; D: NA; DNA: TGTGCCAGCAGCTTATCCGCCGGCACCATATATTTT; CDR3: CASSLSAGTIYF
size: NA; V: TRBV6-1; J: TRBJ1-2; D: NA; DNA: TGTGCCAGCAGTGAAGTGGCAGGGGTAAACTATGGCTACACCTTC; CDR3: CASSEVAGVNYGYTF
size: few; V: TRBV5-4; J: TRBJ2-7; D: NA; DNA: TGTGCCAGCAGCTTGGACAGGGTGAACGAGCAGTACTTC; CDR3: CASSLDRVNEQYF
size: NA; V: TRBV5-1; J: TRBJ2-7; D: NA; DNA: TGCGCCAGCAGACGCTCACAGGCGCCTAATTCCTACGAGCAGTACTTC; CDR3: CASRRSQAPNSYEQYF
size: once; V: TRBV18; J: TRBJ2-3; D: TRBD2; DNA: TGTGCCAGCTCACCAGCGGGAGCAAAACATACGCAGTATTTT; CDR3: CASSPAGAKHTQYF
size: NA; V: TRBV21-1; J: TRBJ2-3; D: NA; DNA: TGTGCCAGCAGCAAAAGAGGGGGGGGACTAGCGTTCACGCAGTATTTT; CDR3: CASSKRGGGLAFTQYF
size: NA; V: TRBV2; J: TRBJ2-7; D: NA; DNA: TGTGCCAGCAGTGAATCTAAGGGCAGGGCCTACGAGCAGTACTTC; CDR3: CASSESKGRAYEQYF
size: NA; V: TRBV7-9; J: TRBJ1-2; D: NA; DNA: TGTGCCAGCAGCACATTGACGGATAACTATGGCTACACCTTC; CDR3: CASSTLTDNYGYTF